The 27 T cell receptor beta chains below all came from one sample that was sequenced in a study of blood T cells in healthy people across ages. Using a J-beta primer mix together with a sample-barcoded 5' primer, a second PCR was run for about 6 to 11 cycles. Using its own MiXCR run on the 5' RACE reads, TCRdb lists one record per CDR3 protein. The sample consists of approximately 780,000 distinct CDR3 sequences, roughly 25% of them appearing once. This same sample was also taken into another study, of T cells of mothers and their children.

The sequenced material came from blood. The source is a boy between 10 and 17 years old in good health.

CDR3 DNA sequence: TGTGCCAGCAGCTTTCGGGCAGGGGATGGCTACACCTTC. Encoded protein: CASSFRAGDGYTF. The chain recombines TRBV7-2 with TRBJ1-2; tentatively, D is TRBD1 (6 bases). Germline loops: CDR1 SGHTA, CDR2 FQGNSA. V was shortened by 3 bases and J by 6 bases, with 11 bases between the two germline ends. The CDR3 contains 13 residues.

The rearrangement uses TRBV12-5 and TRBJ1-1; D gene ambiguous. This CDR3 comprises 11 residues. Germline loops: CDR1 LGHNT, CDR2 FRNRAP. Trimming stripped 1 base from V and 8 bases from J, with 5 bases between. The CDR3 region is CASGLDSEAFF. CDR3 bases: TGTGCTAGTGGTTTGGACAGCGAAGCTTTCTTT.

CDR3 DNA sequence: TGTGCCAGCAGTTGGGGGTTCACAGATACGCAGTATTTT. Protein product: CASSWGFTDTQYF. The chain recombines TRBV27 with TRBJ2-3; D is possibly TRBD1 or TRBD2 (5 bases each). CDR3 length: 13 amino acids. V was clipped by 4 bases and J by 2 bases, with 7 bases between them. Per germline, CDR1 MNHEY and CDR2 SMNVEV (reference sequence).

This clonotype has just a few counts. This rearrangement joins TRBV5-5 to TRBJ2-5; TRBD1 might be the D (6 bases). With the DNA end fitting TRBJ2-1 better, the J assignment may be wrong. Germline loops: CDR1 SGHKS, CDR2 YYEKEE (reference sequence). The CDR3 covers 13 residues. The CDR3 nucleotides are TGTGCCAGCAGCCCCCCGCGCAGGGGTGAGCAGTTCTTC. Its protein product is CASSPPRRGEQFF.

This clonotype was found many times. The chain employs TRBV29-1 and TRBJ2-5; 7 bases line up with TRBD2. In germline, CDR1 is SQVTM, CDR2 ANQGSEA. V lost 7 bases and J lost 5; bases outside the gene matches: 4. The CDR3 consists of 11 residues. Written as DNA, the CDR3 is TGCAGCGGGAGGGAGGGGGAGACCCAGTACTTC. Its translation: CSGREGETQYF.

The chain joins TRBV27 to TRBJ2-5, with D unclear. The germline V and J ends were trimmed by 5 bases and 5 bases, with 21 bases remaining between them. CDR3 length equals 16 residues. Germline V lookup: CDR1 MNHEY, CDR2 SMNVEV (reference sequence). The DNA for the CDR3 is TGTGCCAGCAGTATCATTGTAGGGAATGCTCCGGAGACCCAGTACTTC. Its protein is CASSIIVGNAPETQYF.

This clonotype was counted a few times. CDR3 amino acids: CAINQPNSPLHF. The CDR3 DNA is TGTGCCATCAACCAGCCCAATTCACCCCTCCACTTT. The V and J genes are TRBV10-3 and TRBJ1-6; D not certain. V lost 7 bases, J lost 7 bases, and 8 bases lay in between. Germline assignment: CDR1 ENHRY and CDR2 SYGVKD. CDR3 size: 12 residues.

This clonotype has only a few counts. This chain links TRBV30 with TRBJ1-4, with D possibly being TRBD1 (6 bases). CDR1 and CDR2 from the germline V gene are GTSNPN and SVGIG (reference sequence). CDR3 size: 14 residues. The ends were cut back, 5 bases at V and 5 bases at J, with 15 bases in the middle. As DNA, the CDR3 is TGTGCCTGGGGCCCCACAGGGATAAATGAAAAACTGTTTTTT. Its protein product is CAWGPTGINEKLFF.

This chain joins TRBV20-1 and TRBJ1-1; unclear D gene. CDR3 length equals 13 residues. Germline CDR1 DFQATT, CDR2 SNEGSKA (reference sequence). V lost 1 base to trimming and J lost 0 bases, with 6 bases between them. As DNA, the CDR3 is TGCAGTGCTAGAGTCCCAGTGAACACTGAAGCTTTCTTT. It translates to CSARVPVNTEAFF.

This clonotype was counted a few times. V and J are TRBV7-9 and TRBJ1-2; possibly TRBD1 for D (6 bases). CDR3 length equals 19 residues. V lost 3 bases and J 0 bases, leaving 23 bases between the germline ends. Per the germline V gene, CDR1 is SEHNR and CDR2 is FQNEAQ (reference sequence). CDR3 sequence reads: CASSLGGDHRAATNYGYTF. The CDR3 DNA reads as TGTGCCAGCAGCTTGGGAGGGGACCACAGGGCGGCTACTAACTATGGCTACACCTTC. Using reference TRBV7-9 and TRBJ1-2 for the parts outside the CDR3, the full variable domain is DTGVSQNPRHKITKRGQNVTFRCDPISEHNRLYWYRQTLGQGPEFLTYFQNEAQLEKSRLLSDRFSAERPKGSFSTLEIQRTEQGDSAMYLCASSLGGDHRAATNYGYTFGSGTRLTVV.

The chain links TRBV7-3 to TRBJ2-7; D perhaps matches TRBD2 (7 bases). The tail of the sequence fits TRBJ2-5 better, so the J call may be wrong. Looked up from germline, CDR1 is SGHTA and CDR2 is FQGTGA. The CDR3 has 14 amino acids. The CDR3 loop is CASSLNGGLETQYF. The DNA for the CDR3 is TGTGCCAGCAGCTTAAACGGGGGGCTGGAGACCCAGTACTTC.

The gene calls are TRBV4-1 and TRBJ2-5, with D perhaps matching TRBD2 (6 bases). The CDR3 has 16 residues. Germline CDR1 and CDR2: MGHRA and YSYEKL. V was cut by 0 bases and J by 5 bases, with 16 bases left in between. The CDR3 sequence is CASSQDGGSRGETQYF. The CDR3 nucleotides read TGCGCCAGCAGCCAAGACGGGGGTAGTCGAGGGGAGACCCAGTACTTC.

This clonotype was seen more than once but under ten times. DNA for the CDR3: TGTGCCAGCAGTTCCACAGGGGGCGCGTACAATGAGCAGTTCTTC. It encodes CASSSTGGAYNEQFF. J is TRBJ2-1 and V is TRBV12-3 or TRBV12-4, with 9 bases matching TRBD1. With 4 bases clipped from V and 4 bases from J, the junction kept 5 bases outside the gene matches. The length of the CDR3 is 15 residues.

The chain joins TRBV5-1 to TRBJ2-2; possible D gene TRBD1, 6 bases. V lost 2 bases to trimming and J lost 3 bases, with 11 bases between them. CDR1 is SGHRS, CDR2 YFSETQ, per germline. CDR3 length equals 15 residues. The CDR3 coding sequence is TGCGCCAGCAGCTTCCAGGGGCAGGACACCGGGGAGCTGTTTTTT. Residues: CASSFQGQDTGELFF.

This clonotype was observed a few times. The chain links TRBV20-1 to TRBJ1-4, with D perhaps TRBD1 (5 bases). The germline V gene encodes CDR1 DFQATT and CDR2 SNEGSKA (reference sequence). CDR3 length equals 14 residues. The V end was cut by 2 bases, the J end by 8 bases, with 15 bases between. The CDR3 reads CSARLQGTGEKLFF. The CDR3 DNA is TGCAGTGCTAGATTGCAGGGTACGGGGGAAAAACTGTTTTTT.

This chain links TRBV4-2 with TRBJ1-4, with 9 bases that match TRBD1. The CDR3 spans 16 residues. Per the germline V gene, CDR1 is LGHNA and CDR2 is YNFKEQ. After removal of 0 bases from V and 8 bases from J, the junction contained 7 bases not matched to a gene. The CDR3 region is CASSQDLPGTGEKLFF. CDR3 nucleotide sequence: TGTGCCAGCAGCCAAGATCTACCCGGGACAGGGGAAAAACTGTTTTTT.

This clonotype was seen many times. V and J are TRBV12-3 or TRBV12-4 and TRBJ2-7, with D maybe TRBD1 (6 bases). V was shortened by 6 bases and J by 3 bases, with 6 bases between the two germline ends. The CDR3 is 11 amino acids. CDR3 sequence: CASRTGYEQYF. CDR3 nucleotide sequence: TGTGCCAGCAGGACAGGCTACGAGCAGTACTTC.

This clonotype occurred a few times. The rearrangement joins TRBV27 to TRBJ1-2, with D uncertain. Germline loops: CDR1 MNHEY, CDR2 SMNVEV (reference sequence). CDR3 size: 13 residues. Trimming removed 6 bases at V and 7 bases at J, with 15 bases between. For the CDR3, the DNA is TGTGCCAGCAGCCCCAGTTTTGCTGCTGGCTACACCTTC. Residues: CASSPSFAAGYTF.

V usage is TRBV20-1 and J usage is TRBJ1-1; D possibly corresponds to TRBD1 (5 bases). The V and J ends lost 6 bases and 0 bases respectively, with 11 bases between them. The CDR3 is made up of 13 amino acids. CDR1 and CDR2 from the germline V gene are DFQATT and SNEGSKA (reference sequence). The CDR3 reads CSALRDLNTEAFF. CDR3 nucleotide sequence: TGCAGTGCCTTAAGGGACTTGAACACTGAAGCTTTCTTT.

The CDR3 protein is CASSLRRDTGELFF. The CDR3 bases are TGCGCCAGCAGCTTGCGAAGGGACACCGGGGAGCTGTTTTTT. The chain recombines TRBV5-1 with TRBJ2-2; D gene ambiguous. The V and J ends lost 1 base and 3 bases respectively, with 7 bases between them. This CDR3 has 14 residues. CDR1 is SGHRS, CDR2 YFSETQ, per germline.

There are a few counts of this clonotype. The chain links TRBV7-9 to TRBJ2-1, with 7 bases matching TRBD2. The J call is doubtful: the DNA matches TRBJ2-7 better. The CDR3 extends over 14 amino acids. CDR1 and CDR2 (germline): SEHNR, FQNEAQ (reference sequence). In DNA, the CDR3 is TGTGCCAGCGGCCGGACTAGTGTTATGGACGAGCAGTACTTC. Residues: CASGRTSVMDEQYF.

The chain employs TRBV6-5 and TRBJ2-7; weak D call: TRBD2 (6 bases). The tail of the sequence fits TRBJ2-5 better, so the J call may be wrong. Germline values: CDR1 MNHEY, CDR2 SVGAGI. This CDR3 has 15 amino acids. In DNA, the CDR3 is TGTGCCAGCAGTTACTCCGGGACTGTAGAAGAGACCCAGTACTTC. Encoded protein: CASSYSGTVEETQYF.

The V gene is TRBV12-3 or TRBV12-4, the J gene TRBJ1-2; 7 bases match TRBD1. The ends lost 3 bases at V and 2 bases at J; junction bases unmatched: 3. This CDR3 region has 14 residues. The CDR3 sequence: CASSFTGANYGYTF. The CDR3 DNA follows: TGTGCCAGCAGTTTCACAGGGGCCAACTATGGCTACACCTTC.

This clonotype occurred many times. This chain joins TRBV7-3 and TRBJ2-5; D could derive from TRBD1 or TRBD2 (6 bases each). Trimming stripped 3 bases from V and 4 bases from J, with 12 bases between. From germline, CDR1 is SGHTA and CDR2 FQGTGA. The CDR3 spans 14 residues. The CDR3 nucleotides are TGTGCCAGCAGCTTGGGGGGCGAGAGAGAGACCCAGTACTTC. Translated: CASSLGGERETQYF.

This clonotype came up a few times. CDR3 region: CASGTSGTYNEQFF. The DNA for the CDR3 is TGTGCCAGCGGGACTAGCGGTACCTACAATGAGCAGTTCTTC. The gene calls are TRBV19 and TRBJ2-1; TRBD2 aligns across 11 bases. The CDR3 length is 14 residues. CDR1 and CDR2 (germline): LNHDA, SQIVND (reference sequence). With V trimmed by 9 bases and J by 2 bases, 3 bases remained unmatched. Full variable domain (remainder filled in from reference TRBV19 and TRBJ2-1): DGGITQSPKYLFRKEGQNVTLSCEQNLNHDAMYWYRQDPGQGLRLIYYSQIVNDFQKGDIAEGYSVSREKKESFPLTVTSAQKNPTAFYLCASGTSGTYNEQFFGPGTRLTVL.

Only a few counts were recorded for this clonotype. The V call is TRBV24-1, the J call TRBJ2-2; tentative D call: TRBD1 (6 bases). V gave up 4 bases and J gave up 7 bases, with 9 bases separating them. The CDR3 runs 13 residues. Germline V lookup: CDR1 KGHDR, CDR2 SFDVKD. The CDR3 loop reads CATSDQGSGELFF. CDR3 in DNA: TGTGCCACCAGTGACCAGGGGAGCGGGGAGCTGTTTTTT.

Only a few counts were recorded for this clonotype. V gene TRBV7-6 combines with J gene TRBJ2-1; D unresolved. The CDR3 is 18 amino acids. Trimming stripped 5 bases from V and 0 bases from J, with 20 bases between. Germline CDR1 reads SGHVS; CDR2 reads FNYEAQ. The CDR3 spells CASSPSLAGPSSYNEQFF. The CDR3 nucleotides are TGTGCCAGCAGCCCGTCCTTAGCCGGGCCAAGCTCCTACAATGAGCAGTTCTTC.